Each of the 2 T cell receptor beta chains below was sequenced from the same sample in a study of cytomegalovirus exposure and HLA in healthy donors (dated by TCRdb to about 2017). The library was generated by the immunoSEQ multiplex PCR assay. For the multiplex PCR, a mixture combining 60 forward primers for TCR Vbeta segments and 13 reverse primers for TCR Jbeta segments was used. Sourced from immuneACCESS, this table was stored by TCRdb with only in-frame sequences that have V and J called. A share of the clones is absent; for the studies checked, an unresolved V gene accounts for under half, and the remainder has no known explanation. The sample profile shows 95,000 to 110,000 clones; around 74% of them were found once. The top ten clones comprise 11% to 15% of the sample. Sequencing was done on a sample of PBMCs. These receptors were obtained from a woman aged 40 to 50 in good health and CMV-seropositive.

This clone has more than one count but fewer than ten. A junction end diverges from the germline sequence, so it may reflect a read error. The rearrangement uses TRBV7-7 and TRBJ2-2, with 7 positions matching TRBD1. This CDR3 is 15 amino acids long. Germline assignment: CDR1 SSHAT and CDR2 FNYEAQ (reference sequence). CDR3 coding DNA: TGTGCTAGCAAGGTGGGGACAGCGAACACCGGGGAGCTGTTTTTT. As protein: CASKVGTANTGELFF. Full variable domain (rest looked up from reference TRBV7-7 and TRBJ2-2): GAGVSQSPRYKVTKRGQDVTLRCDPISSHATLYWYQQALGQGPEFLTYFNYEAQPDKSGLPSDRFSAERPEGSISTLTIQRTEQRDSAMYRCASKVGTANTGELFFGEGSRLTVL.

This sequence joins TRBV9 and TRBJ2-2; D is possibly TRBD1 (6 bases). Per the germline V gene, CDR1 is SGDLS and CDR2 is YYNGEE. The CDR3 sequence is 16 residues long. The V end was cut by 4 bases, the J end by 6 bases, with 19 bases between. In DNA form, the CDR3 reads TGTGCCAGCAGCAAAGCCGGGACATCTCCGGCCGGGGAGCTGTTTTTT. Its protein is CASSKAGTSPAGELFF.